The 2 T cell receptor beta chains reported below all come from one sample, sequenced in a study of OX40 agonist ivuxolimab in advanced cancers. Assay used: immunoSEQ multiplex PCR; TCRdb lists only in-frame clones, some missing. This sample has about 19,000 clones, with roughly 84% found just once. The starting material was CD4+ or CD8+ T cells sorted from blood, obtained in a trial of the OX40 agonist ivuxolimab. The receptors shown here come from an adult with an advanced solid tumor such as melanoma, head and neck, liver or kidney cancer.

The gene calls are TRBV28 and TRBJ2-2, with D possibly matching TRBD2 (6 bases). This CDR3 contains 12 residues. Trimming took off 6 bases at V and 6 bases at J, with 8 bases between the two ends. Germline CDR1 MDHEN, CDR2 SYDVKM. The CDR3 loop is CASREGAGELFF. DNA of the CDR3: TGTGCCAGCAGGGAGGGAGCCGGGGAGCTGTTTTTT.

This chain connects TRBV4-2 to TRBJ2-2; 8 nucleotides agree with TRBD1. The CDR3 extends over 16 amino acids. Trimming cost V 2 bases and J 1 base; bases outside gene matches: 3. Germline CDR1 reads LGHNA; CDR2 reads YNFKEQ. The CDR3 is CASSQLGQGNTGELFF. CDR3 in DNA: TGTGCCAGCAGCCAACTTGGACAGGGGAACACCGGGGAGCTGTTTTTT.